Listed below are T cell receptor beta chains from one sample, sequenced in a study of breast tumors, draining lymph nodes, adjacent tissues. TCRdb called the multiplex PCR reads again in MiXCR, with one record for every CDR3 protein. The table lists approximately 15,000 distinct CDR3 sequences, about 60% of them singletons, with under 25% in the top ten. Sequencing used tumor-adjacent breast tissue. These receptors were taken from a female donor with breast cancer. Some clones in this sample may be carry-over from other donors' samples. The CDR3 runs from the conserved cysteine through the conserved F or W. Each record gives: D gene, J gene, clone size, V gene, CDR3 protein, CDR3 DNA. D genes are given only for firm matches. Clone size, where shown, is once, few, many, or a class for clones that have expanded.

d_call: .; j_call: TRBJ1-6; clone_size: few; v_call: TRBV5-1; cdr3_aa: CASSLGGNSYNSPLHF; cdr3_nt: TGCGCCAGCAGCTTAGGGGGAAATTCCTATAATTCACCCCTCCACTTT
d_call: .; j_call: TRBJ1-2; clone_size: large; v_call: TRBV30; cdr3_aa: CAARPRDRKLYGYTF; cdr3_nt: TGTGCCGCGAGACCTCGGGACCGCAAGCTCTATGGCTACACCTTC
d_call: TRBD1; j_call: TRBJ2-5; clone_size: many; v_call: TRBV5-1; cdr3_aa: CASSLAGTGDETQYF; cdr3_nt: TGCGCCAGCAGCTTGGCCGGGACAGGGGACGAGACCCAGTACTTC
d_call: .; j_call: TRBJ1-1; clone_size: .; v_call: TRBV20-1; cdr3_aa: CSVKDRNTEAFF; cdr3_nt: TGCAGTGTTAAGGACAGGAACACTGAAGCTTTCTTT
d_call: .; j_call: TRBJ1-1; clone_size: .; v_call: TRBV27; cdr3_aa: CASRRIGTMNTEAFF; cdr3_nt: TGTGCCAGCAGGAGGATCGGGACAATGAACACTGAAGCTTTCTTT
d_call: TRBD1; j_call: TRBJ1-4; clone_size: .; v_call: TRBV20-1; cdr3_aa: CSAINRGDEKLFF; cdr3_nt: TGCAGTGCTATCAACAGGGGAGACGAAAAACTGTTTTTT
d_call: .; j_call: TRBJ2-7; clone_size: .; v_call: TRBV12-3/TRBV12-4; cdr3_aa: CASSTTGYEQYF; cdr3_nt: TGTGCCAGCAGCACGACAGGATACGAGCAGTACTTC
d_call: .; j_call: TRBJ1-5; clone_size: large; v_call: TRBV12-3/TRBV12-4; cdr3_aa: CASSNRLQPQHF; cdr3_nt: TGTGCCAGCAGCAACAGGCTTCAGCCCCAGCATTTT
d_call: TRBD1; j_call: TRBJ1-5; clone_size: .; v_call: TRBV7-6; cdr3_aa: CASSLMGDRRNQPQHF; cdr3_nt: TGTGCCAGCAGCTTAATGGGGGACAGACGCAATCAGCCCCAGCATTTT
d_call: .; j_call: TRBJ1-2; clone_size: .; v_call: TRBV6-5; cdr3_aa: CASGGRANYGYTF; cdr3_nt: TGTGCCAGCGGCGGCAGAGCTAACTATGGCTACACCTTC
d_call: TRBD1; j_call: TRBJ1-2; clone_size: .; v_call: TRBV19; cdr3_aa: CASSVRGRGPPGYGYPF; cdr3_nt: TGTGCCAGTAGTGTCCGGGGAAGGGGGCCTCCTGGCTATGGCTACCCCTTC
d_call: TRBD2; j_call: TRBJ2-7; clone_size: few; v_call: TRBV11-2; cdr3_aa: CASSLVGGRVEEQYF; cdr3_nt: TGTGCCAGCAGCTTAGTGGGCGGGAGGGTGGAGGAGCAGTACTTC
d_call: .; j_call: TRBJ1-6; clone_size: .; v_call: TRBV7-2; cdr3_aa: CASSSSLQSPLHF; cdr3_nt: TGTGCCAGCAGCTCCTCGTTACAATCACCCCTCCACTTT
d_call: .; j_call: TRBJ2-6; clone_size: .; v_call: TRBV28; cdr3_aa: CASSSASDGGANVLAF; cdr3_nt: TGTGCCAGCAGTTCCGCGTCGGATGGGGGGGCCAACGTCCTGGCTTTC
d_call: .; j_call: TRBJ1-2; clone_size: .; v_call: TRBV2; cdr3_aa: CASSVQGNGYTF; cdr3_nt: TGTGCCAGCAGCGTACAGGGAAATGGCTACACCTTC
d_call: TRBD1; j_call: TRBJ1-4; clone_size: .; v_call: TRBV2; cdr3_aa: CASSPTEGARPQDLFF; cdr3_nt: TGTGCCAGCAGCCCCACAGAGGGGGCCCGACCTCAAGATCTGTTTTTT
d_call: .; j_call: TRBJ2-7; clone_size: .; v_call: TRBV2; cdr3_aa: CASRAGLLWGSYEQYF; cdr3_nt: TGTGCCAGCAGGGCGGGGCTTCTCTGGGGTTCCTACGAGCAGTACTTC
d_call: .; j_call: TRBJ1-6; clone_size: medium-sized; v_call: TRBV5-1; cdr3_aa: CASSLGDNSPLHF; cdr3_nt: TGCGCCAGCAGCTTGGGGGATAATTCACCCCTCCACTTT
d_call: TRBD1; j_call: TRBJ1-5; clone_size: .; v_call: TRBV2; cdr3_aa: CASSGQGNRPQHF; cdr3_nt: TGTGCCAGCAGTGGACAGGGTAATCGGCCCCAGCATTTT
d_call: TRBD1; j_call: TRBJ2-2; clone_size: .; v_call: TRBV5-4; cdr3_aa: CASSQRSGTGGTGELFF; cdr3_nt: TGTGCCAGCAGCCAACGCAGTGGGACAGGAGGGACCGGGGAGCTGTTTTTT
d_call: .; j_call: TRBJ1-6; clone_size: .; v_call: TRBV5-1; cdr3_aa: CASSFQGGLLHF; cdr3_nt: TGCGCCAGCAGCTTCCAAGGGGGTCTCCTCCACTTT
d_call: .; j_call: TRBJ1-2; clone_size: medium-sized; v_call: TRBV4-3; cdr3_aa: CASSQDTGSYGYTF; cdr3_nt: TGCGCCAGCAGCCAAGATACAGGTTCCTATGGCTACACCTTC
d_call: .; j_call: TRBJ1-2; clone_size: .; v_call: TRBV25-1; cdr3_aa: CASSGTKSGYTF; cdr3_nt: TGTGCCAGCAGTGGGACCAAAAGTGGCTACACCTTC
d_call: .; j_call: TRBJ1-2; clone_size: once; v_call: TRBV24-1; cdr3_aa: CATSDSRPYGYTF; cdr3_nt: TGTGCCACCAGTGATTCCCGACCCTATGGCTACACCTTC
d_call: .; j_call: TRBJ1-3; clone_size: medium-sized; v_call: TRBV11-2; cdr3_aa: CASSLVWSSGNTIYF; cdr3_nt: TGTGCCAGCAGCTTAGTCTGGAGTAGCGGAAACACCATATATTTT
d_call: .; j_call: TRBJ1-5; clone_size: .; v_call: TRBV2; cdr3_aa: CASSSSGAYNQPQHF; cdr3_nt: TGTGCCAGCAGTTCGTCAGGAGCCTACAATCAGCCCCAGCATTTT
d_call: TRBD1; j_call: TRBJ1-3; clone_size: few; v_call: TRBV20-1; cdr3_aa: CSATGQGAGNTIYF; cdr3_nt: TGCAGTGCCACGGGACAGGGGGCGGGAAACACCATATATTTT
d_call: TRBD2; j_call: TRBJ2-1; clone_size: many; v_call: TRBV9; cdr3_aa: CASSVADGRLAGGGYNEQFF; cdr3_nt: TGTGCCAGCAGCGTAGCCGACGGCCGGCTAGCGGGGGGGGGTTACAATGAGCAGTTCTTC
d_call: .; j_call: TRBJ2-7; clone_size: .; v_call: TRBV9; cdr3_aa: CASSKAAAGSYEQYF; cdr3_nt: TGTGCCAGCAGCAAGGCGGCCGCGGGAAGCTACGAGCAGTACTTC
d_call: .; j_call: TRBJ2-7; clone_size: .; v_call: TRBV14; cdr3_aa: CASSQGRPSLYEQYF; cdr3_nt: TGTGCCAGCAGCCAAGGCCGGCCGAGTCTCTACGAGCAGTACTTC
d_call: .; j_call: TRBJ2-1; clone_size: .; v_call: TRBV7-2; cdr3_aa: CASSLVWAEGQFF; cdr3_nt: TGTGCCAGCAGCTTAGTGTGGGCTGAGGGGCAGTTCTTC
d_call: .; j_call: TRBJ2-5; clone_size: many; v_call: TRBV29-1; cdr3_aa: CSAGGLQETQYF; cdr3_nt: TGCAGCGCCGGTGGCTTACAAGAGACCCAGTACTTC
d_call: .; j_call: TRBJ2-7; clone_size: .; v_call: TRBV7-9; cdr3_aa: CASSLVGRGLNEQYF; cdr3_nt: TGTGCCAGCAGCTTAGTCGGCAGGGGCCTCAACGAGCAGTACTTC
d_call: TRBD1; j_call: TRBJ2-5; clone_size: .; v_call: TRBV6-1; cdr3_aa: CASRRTGGSETQYF; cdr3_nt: TGTGCCAGCAGACGGACAGGGGGCAGTGAGACCCAGTACTTC
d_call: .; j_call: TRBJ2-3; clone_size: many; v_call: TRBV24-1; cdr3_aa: CATSDAGSRTDTQYF; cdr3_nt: TGTGCCACCAGTGACGCAGGGAGTAGGACAGATACGCAGTATTTT
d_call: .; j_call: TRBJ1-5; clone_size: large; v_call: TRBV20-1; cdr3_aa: CSASSKWDQPQHF; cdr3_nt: TGCAGTGCTAGCAGTAAGTGGGATCAGCCCCAGCATTTT
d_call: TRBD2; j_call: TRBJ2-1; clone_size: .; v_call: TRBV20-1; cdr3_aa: CSARGLAGGRDEQFF; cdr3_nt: TGCAGTGCTAGGGGACTAGCGGGGGGCCGGGATGAGCAGTTCTTC
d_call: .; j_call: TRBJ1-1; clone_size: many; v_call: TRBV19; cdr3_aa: CASTDKLHTEAFF; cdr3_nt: TGTGCCAGTACCGACAAATTGCACACTGAAGCTTTCTTT
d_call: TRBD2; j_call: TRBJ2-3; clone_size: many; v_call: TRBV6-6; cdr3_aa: CASSYGGGRTDTQYF; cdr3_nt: TGTGCCAGCAGTTACGGCGGGGGGCGCACAGATACGCAGTATTTT
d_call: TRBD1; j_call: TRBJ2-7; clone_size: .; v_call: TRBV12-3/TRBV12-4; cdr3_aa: CASSSDRGHEQYF; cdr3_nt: TGTGCCAGCAGCTCGGACAGGGGACACGAGCAGTACTTC
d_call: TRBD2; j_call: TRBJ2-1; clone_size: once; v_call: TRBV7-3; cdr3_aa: CASSAGLAGGYEQFF; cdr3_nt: TGTGCCAGCAGCGCAGGACTAGCGGGGGGCTATGAGCAGTTCTTC
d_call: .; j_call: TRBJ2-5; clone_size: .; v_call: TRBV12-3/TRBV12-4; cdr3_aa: CASSFTGQEETQYF; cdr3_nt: TGTGCCAGCAGTTTCACGGGACAAGAAGAGACCCAGTACTTC
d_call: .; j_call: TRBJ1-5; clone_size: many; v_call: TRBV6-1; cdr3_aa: CASSDGAHQPQHF; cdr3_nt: TGTGCCAGCAGTGATGGGGCGCATCAGCCCCAGCATTTT
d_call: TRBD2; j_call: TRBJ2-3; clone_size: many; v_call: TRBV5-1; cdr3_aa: CASSLGLAGGRGTDTQYF; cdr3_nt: TGCGCCAGCAGCTTGGGGTTAGCGGGGGGACGGGGCACAGATACGCAGTATTTT
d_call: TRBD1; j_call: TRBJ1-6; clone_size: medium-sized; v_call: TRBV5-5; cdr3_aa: CASSSVAIRDRYSPLHF; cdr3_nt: TGTGCCAGCAGCTCGGTTGCCATCCGGGACAGATATTCACCCCTCCACTTT
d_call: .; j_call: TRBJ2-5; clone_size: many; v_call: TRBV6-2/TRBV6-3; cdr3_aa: CASSYSTIGTHQETQYF; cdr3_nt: TGTGCCAGCAGTTACTCGACCATCGGGACACACCAAGAGACCCAGTACTTC
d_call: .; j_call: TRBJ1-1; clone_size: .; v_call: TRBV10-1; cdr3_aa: CASQVQGGTEAFF; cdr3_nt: TGCGCCAGCCAAGTTCAAGGAGGCACTGAAGCTTTCTTT
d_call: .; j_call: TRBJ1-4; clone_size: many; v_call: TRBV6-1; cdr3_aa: CASSDGIEGASEKLFF; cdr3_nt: TGTGCCAGCAGTGACGGAATTGAGGGAGCGTCTGAAAAACTGTTTTTT
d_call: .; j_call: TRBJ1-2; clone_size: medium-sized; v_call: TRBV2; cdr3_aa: CASGINYGYTF; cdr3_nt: TGTGCCAGCGGTATTAACTATGGCTACACCTTC
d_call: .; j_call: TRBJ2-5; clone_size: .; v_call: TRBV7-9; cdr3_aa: CASSNQQGNLETQYF; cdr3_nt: TGTGCCAGCAGCAACCAACAGGGTAATTTGGAGACCCAGTACTTC
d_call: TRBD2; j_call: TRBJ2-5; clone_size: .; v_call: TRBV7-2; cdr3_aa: CASSAGLAGVTAGRGTQYF; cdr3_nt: TGTGCCAGTAGTGCGGGACTAGCGGGCGTAACCGCCGGACGGGGGACCCAGTACTTC
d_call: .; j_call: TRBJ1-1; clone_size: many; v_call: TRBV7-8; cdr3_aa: CASSRDEMRPEAFF; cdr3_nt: TGTGCCAGCAGCCGGGACGAAATGAGGCCTGAAGCTTTCTTT
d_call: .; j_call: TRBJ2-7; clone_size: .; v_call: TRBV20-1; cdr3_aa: CRARAELDIAEQYF; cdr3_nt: TGCAGGGCTAGAGCCGAACTAGATATCGCCGAGCAGTACTTC
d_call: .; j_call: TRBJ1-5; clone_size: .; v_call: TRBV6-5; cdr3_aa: CASSPVAHQPQHF; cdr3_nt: TGTGCCAGCAGTCCCGTCGCCCATCAGCCCCAGCATTTT
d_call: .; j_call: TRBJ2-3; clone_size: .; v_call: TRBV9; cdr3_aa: CASSEGDEDTQYF; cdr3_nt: TGTGCCAGCAGCGAGGGGGATGAAGATACGCAGTATTTT